This T cell receptor (beta chain) was documented in a study of cytomegalovirus exposure and HLA in healthy donors. Whole-study findings and limits: Roughly uniform depth of sequencing across donors was assumed in presence/absence analyses. The likely origin of a cluster of highly shared sequence variants was a sequencing artifact. Later on, a genetic analysis was performed. It linked a missense variant in DCLRE1C with V- and J-gene trimming of TCR beta.

The PCR employed 60 Vbeta primers together with 13 Jbeta primers. Authors' analysis steps: A later analysis counted about 80 million unique TCR beta chains, around 10 million shared. Measured with immunoSEQ multiplex PCR; TCRdb has only the in-frame clones, and not every one. Clonal size and the V and J genes are those of that table, whereas D and trimming came from the DNA. The data contain some 66,000 clones, roughly 78% of them singletons. The CDR3 sequence is 14 residues long. Looked up from germline, CDR1 is SGHRS and CDR2 is YFSETQ. The V segment lost 3 bases and the J segment 7 bases; nucleotides outside the gene matches: 4. With regard to this clone: The antigen is not known.

V gene TRBV5-1 combines with J gene TRBJ2-3; the match to TRBD2 covers 11 bases. The origin of this receptor is a man aged 35-49 years in good health and CMV-seronegative. The sequenced sample was PBMCs. Here the CDR3 DNA reads TGCGCCAGCAGCTCTAGCGGGGGGCTGAATACGCAGTATTTT. It translates to CASSSSGGLNTQYF.